This T cell receptor (beta chain) came from a study of T cells in Graves' hyperthyroidism and ophthalmopathy. Study-level results: The model forecast ophthalmopathy, anticipating it by a median approximately 6.2 months before onset.

This clonotype has ten or more counts. Its target is not known. Lactation, pregnancy, other autoimmune disease or uncontrolled infection excluded patients. Based on clinical symptoms, serum thyroxine and TRAb, thyroid ultrasound and orbital computed tomography, diagnoses were reached. Amplified TCR beta CDR3 regions came from RNA transcripts. HTBI primers were the set used in a first-round RT-PCR of the TCR CDR3. From the multiplex PCR reads, TCRdb called clonotypes with MiXCR, one entry per CDR3 protein. This sample has 540,000 or so distinct CDR3 sequences; approximately 14% occur once, and the top ten carry around 7.8%. The CDR3 is 16 amino acids. The V gene end was trimmed by 4 bases and the J gene end by 3 bases; junction bases not matched to a gene: 4. Germline V gene data show CDR1 as SGHAT and CDR2 as FQNNGV.

Input material: blood. The receptor was derived from a woman in her twenties or thirties with Graves' hyperthyroidism. V usage is TRBV11-2 and J usage is TRBJ2-1, with 12 bases aligning to TRBD2. CDR3 nucleotide sequence: TGTGCCAGCAGCTACGGACTAGCGGGACACTACAATGAGCAGTTCTTC. It specifies CASSYGLAGHYNEQFF.